This T cell receptor (beta chain) is from a study of T cell responses to AZD1222 COVID-19 vaccine. Findings and caveats of the study: Increases in Spike-specific TCR breadth and depth were seen after two AZD1222 doses.

The table came from immunoSEQ multiplex PCR; TCRdb's copy has only in-frame clones and leaves some out. The sample lists tens of thousands of clones, 80% to 95% occurring once. Turning to this clone: Its target is unknown.

Germline V gene data show CDR1 as LNHDA and CDR2 as SQIVND (reference sequence). V lost 4 bases, J lost 0 bases, and 16 bases lay in between. This CDR3 has 18 amino acids. The V and J genes are TRBV19 and TRBJ1-6; maybe TRBD1 (6 bases). The TCR was taken from an adult who received the AZD1222 COVID-19 vaccine. Sample: peripheral blood, taken 28 days after the second AZD1222 dose. CDR3 region: CASSTHHRESSYNSPLHF. The CDR3 nucleotides read TGTGCCAGTAGTACCCATCACAGGGAGAGCTCCTATAATTCACCCCTCCACTTT.